What follows are 26 T cell receptor beta chains derived from one specimen sequenced in a study of radiotherapy plus CTLA-4 blockade in lung cancer. This table comes from immunoSEQ multiplex PCR, and its TCRdb copy is limited to in-frame clones, with some not included. Of 75,000 to 100,000 clones listed, approximately 86% were seen once; the top ten hold 4.9%. The input for sequencing was peripheral blood, taken from a patient treated with radiotherapy plus ipilimumab. These TCRs come from a human donor with non-small cell lung cancer that progressed on radiotherapy plus ipilimumab.

The chain links TRBV9 to TRBJ2-5, with a tentative D call TRBD2 (5 bases). Trimming pared 3 bases from V and 4 bases from J, leaving 16 bases between. The CDR3 loop spans 15 amino acids. Per germline, CDR1 SGDLS and CDR2 YYNGEE. The CDR3 DNA reads as TGTGCCAGCAGCGGTAGAAGTGGCAGCGGAGAGACCCAGTACTTC. Protein sequence: CASSGRSGSGETQYF.

This rearrangement joins TRBV2 to TRBJ2-2; D is unresolved. The V end lost 6 bases, the J end lost 2 bases, and 16 bases lay between the germline ends. The germline gives CDR1 SNHLY, CDR2 FYNNEI. This CDR3 contains 16 residues. This chain's CDR3 is CASRDSRAQNTGELFF. CDR3 DNA: TGTGCCAGCAGGGATAGCCGAGCCCAAAACACCGGGGAGCTGTTTTTT.

This clone was seen only a few times. V usage is TRBV6-5 and J usage is TRBJ1-2, with D possibly being TRBD1 (6 bases). Trimming pared 6 bases from V and 4 bases from J, leaving 12 bases between. Germline V lookup: CDR1 MNHEY, CDR2 SVGAGI. This CDR3 has 13 amino acids. Here the CDR3 DNA reads TGTGCCAGCAGCCCGGACAGTGGCTATGGCTACACCTTC. This gives the protein CASSPDSGYGYTF.

V and J are TRBV2 and TRBJ1-2; D possibly corresponds to TRBD1 (6 bases). V was shortened by 6 bases and J by 10 bases, with 24 bases between the two germline ends. Looked up from germline, CDR1 is SNHLY and CDR2 is FYNNEI. The CDR3 spans 15 residues. For the CDR3, the DNA is TGTGCCAGCAGCCCATTGGACAGAGGGAACTTCTTCTACACCTTC. Translating it yields CASSPLDRGNFFYTF.

This clone was detected a few times. This chain joins TRBV6-1 and TRBJ2-7; no definite D call. V lost 4 bases to trimming and J lost 1 base, with 8 bases between them. Germline CDR1 MNHNS, CDR2 SASEGT. The CDR3 extends over 13 amino acids. CDR3 sequence reads: CASSVTPSYEQYF. DNA of the CDR3: TGTGCCAGCAGTGTAACCCCGTCCTACGAGCAGTACTTC.

The count of this clone is one. The J gene is TRBJ1-5, the V gene TRBV27; no reliable D call. V lost 5 bases, J lost 0 bases, and 20 bases lay in between. Germline V lookup: CDR1 MNHEY, CDR2 SMNVEV (reference sequence). The CDR3 is made up of 18 amino acids. This CDR3 reads CASSPGLSLRYSNQPQHF. The DNA for the CDR3 is TGTGCCAGCAGTCCAGGACTCTCGCTCAGATATAGCAATCAGCCCCAGCATTTT.

This clone came up once. This chain uses TRBV2 with TRBJ1-2, with 11 bases fitting TRBD1. The CDR3 is 15 amino acids. Germline V CDR1 and CDR2: SNHLY, FYNNEI. The junction had 2 bases not matched to a gene; V was cut back by 4 bases and J by 1 base. CDR3 sequence (DNA): TGTGCCAGCAGTGCCGGGACAGGGGGTAACTATGGCTACACCTTC. Translating gives CASSAGTGGNYGYTF. Full variable domain (outside the CDR3, taken from reference TRBV2 and TRBJ1-2): EPEVTQTPSHQVTQMGQEVILRCVPISNHLYFYWYRQILGQKVEFLVSFYNNEISEKSEIFDDQFSVERPDGSNFTLKIRSTKLEDSAMYFCASSAGTGGNYGYTFGSGTRLTVV.

The chain has TRBV2 and TRBJ2-1, with TRBD2 as a possible D gene (6 bases). In germline, CDR1 is SNHLY, CDR2 FYNNEI. The CDR3 is 16 residues long. V was trimmed by 6 bases and J by 4 bases, leaving 19 bases between them. The CDR3 nucleotides are TGTGCCAGCAGGGGGCGGCGAGCGGGCGCTTACAATGAGCAGTTCTTC. This translates into CASRGRRAGAYNEQFF.

The chain links TRBV5-1 to TRBJ1-2; 7 bases fit TRBD1. The CDR3 contains 13 residues. Germline CDR1 reads SGHRS; CDR2 reads YFSETQ. After removal of 4 bases from V and 8 bases from J, the junction contained 8 bases not matched to a gene. The CDR3 bases are TGCGCCAGCAGCATAGACAGGGTAGGAGGCTACACCTTC. Its translation is CASSIDRVGGYTF. The full variable domain, rest sourced from reference TRBV5-1 and TRBJ1-2, is KAGVTQTPRYLIKTRGQQVTLSCSPISGHRSVSWYQQTPGQGLQFLFEYFSETQRNKGNFPGRFSGRQFSNSRSEMNVSTLELGDSALYLCASSIDRVGGYTFGSGTRLTVV.

This clone was recorded a few times. This chain links TRBV4-1 with TRBJ2-1, with TRBD2 matching over 8 bases. The ends lost 4 bases at V and 12 bases at J; junction bases unmatched: 8. Germline V CDR1 and CDR2: MGHRA, YSYEKL. The CDR3 totals 13 residues. For the CDR3, the DNA is TGCGCCAGCAGCCTGACTGGACTAGCTGTGCAGTTCTTC. It translates to CASSLTGLAVQFF.

The chain recombines TRBV29-1 with TRBJ2-7; D not resolved. The V gene lost 5 bases and the J gene lost 1 base, with 9 bases spanning the gap. Germline V gene sequence: CDR1 SQVTM, CDR2 ANQGSEA. This CDR3 region has 12 residues. CDR3 region: CSVSPGSYEQYF. The CDR3 bases are TGCAGCGTTTCCCCTGGGTCCTACGAGCAGTACTTC.

Here the CDR3 reads CATGEKMNTEAFF. The CDR3 nucleotides are TGTGCCACCGGGGAGAAGATGAACACTGAAGCTTTCTTT. V usage is TRBV10-3 and J usage is TRBJ1-1; D not resolved. The V end was cut by 10 bases, the J end by 0 bases, with 12 bases between. Germline loops: CDR1 ENHRY, CDR2 SYGVKD. The CDR3 totals 13 residues.

Notes on this clone: The sample holds other DNA sequences that translate to the same CDR3. The chain couples TRBV18 to TRBJ1-2; TRBD1 matches 7 bases. This CDR3 region has 13 residues. Germline CDR1 and CDR2: KGHSH and LQKENI. Trimming removed 6 bases from V and 3 bases from J; junction bases left unmatched: 4. The CDR3: CASSPDRDYGYTF. The CDR3 DNA reads TGTGCCAGCTCTCCCGACAGGGACTATGGCTACACCTTC.

The chain employs TRBV5-1 and TRBJ2-5; D gene uncertain. V was shortened by 5 bases and J by 2 bases, with 10 bases between the two germline ends. The CDR3 consists of 13 residues. Per germline, CDR1 SGHRS and CDR2 YFSETQ. CDR3 bases: TGCGCCAGCAGGAGGAGCCAGCAAGAGACCCAGTACTTC. It specifies CASRRSQQETQYF.

The chain links TRBV30 to TRBJ2-3; no firm D call. Germline CDR1 GTSNPN, CDR2 SVGIG (reference sequence). The CDR3 is made up of 12 amino acids. Between the trimmed V and J ends, which lost 3 bases and 8 bases, there was a span of 12 bases. The CDR3 DNA reads TGTGCCTGGAGGAACCAGAAAGGTACGCAGTATTTT. It encodes CAWRNQKGTQYF.

The chain carries TRBV19 and TRBJ2-3; 7 nucleotides agree with TRBD2. Per the germline V gene, CDR1 is LNHDA and CDR2 is SQIVND (reference sequence). The length of the CDR3 is 16 residues. The trim removed 1 base at V and 3 bases at J, leaving 7 bases unmatched. The CDR3 here is CASSIGRTRITDTQYF. DNA of the CDR3: TGTGCCAGTAGTATAGGTCGGACTAGGATAACAGATACGCAGTATTTT.

The rearrangement links TRBV5-1 to TRBJ2-1; 7 nucleotides agree with TRBD1. The CDR3 sequence is 14 residues long. The V gene's germline CDR1 is SGHRS and CDR2 YFSETQ. V was pared by 4 bases and J by 4 bases, with 5 bases of the junction left unmatched. The CDR3 sequence is CASSPPGQYNEQFF. CDR3 sequence (DNA): TGCGCCAGCAGCCCCCCGGGACAGTACAATGAGCAGTTCTTC.

CDR3 in DNA: TGTGCCAGTAGTACGAAGGACAGGTCGGACAATCAGCCCCAGCATTTT. This translates into CASSTKDRSDNQPQHF. The rearrangement links TRBV19 to TRBJ1-5, with TRBD1 identical over 7 bases. The CDR3 sequence is 16 residues long. Germline V CDR1 and CDR2: LNHDA, SQIVND (reference sequence). Losses at the gene ends were 4 bases for V and 3 bases for J; bases not matched to a gene: 9.

This clone appeared once. The CDR3 loop is CASSYSNSFYEQYF. The CDR3 bases are TGTGCCAGCAGTTACTCGAACAGCTTCTACGAGCAGTACTTC. This chain joins TRBV6-6 and TRBJ2-7; no firm D call. The CDR3 covers 14 residues. V lost 0 bases and J 3 bases, leaving 9 bases between the germline ends. Germline values: CDR1 MNHNY, CDR2 SVGAGI (reference sequence).

The chain has TRBV5-3 and TRBJ2-1; D not certain. TRBV5-3 is an ORF, with its function uncertain. Trimming removed 1 base from V and 7 bases from J, with 21 bases in between. The CDR3 extends over 17 amino acids. The CDR3 region has the DNA TGTGCCAGAAGCTTGTTGGCCCTCCGAGACCATTGTAATGAGCAGTTCTTC. Its translation is CARSLLALRDHCNEQFF.

V gene TRBV7-8 combines with J gene TRBJ2-1; TRBD2 matches at 10 bases. Losses at the gene ends were 4 bases for V and 8 bases for J; bases not matched to a gene: 14. The CDR3 totals 17 residues. Germline-derived CDR1 and CDR2 are SGHVS and FQNEAQ. CDR3 bases: TGTGCCAGCAGCTCCTTCGTGAGAATAGCGGGAGGTGATGAGCAGTTCTTC. It specifies CASSSFVRIAGGDEQFF. The whole variable domain, remainder taken from reference TRBV7-8 and TRBJ2-1, is GAGVSQSPRYKVAKRGQDVALRCDPISGHVSLFWYQQALGQGPEFLTYFQNEAQLDKSGLPSDRFFAERPEGSVSTLKIQRTQQEDSAVYLCASSSFVRIAGGDEQFFGPGTRLTVL.

About this clone itself: At one boundary the junction diverges from the germline segment, which might be a read error. The chain has TRBV6-6 and TRBJ1-5; unclear D gene. CDR3 length equals 13 residues. CDR1 and CDR2 (germline): MNHNY, SVGAGI (reference sequence). In DNA, the CDR3 is TGTGCCAGCACTTACTCTACATCTCAGCCCCAGCATTTT. This translates into CASTYSTSQPQHF.

In nucleotides, the CDR3 is TGTGCCAGCAGTCCCCAGAGCGGGAGTGGTCTGGCCGAGCAGTACTTC. This gives the protein CASSPQSGSGLAEQYF. The chain has TRBV7-2 and TRBJ2-5, with 8 bases matching TRBD2. The last part of the DNA fits TRBJ2-7 better; the J call may be wrong. The CDR3 length is 16 residues. Per the germline V gene, CDR1 is SGHTA and CDR2 is FQGNSA.

The chain joins TRBV4-2 to TRBJ1-3; TRBD1 matches 7 bases. V lost 4 bases and J lost 5; bases outside the gene matches: 8. The CDR3 length is 15 residues. CDR1 is LGHNA and CDR2 is YNFKEQ in the germline V gene. This CDR3 reads CASSPNLQGRNTIYF. CDR3 bases: TGTGCCAGCAGCCCAAATTTACAGGGGAGAAACACCATATATTTT.

The V call is TRBV5-1, the J call TRBJ2-7, with 13 bases matching TRBD2. Trimming took 4 bases from V and 3 from J; bases not matched to a gene: 7. Germline CDR1 SGHRS, CDR2 YFSETQ. The CDR3 contains 16 residues. The CDR3, as DNA: TGCGCCAGCAGCCTACGGACTAGCGGGAGTAACTACGAGCAGTACTTC. It is translated as CASSLRTSGSNYEQYF. The full variable domain, with the rest looked up from reference TRBV5-1 and TRBJ2-7, is KAGVTQTPRYLIKTRGQQVTLSCSPISGHRSVSWYQQTPGQGLQFLFEYFSETQRNKGNFPGRFSGRQFSNSRSEMNVSTLELGDSALYLCASSLRTSGSNYEQYFGPGTRLTVT.

This clone is a singleton in its sample. Other DNA variants within this sample encode the same CDR3. The CDR3 DNA follows: TGCAGTGCTAGGGGGGGGGAGACCCAGTACTTC. It encodes CSARGGETQYF. The chain couples TRBV20-1 to TRBJ2-5; 7 nucleotides agree with TRBD2. From germline, CDR1 is DFQATT and CDR2 SNEGSKA (reference sequence). V trimming: 3 bases; J trimming: 5 bases; junction bases outside the gene matches: 0. This CDR3 spans 11 amino acids.